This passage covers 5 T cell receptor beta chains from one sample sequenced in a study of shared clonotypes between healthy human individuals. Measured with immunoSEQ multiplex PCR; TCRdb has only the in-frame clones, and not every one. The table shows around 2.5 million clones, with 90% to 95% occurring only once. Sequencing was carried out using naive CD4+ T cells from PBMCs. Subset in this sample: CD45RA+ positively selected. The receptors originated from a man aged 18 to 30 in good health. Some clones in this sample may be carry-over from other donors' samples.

The CDR3 nucleotides read TGTGCCAGCAGTTCAGCCCCGGGACAGGTCACCTCTAGCGGAAACAATGAGCAGTTCTTC. This codes for CASSSAPGQVTSSGNNEQFF. The V call is TRBV28, the J call TRBJ2-1, with a possible D match to TRBD1 (8 bases). V lost 4 bases, J lost 5 bases, and 30 bases lay in between. CDR1 and CDR2 from the germline V gene are MDHEN and SYDVKM. The CDR3 contains 20 residues.

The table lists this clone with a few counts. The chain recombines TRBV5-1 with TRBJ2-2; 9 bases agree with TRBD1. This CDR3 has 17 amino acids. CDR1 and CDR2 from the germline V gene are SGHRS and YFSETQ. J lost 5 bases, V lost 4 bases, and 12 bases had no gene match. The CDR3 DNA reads TGCGCCAGCAGCCTGATTGCGGGACAGGGAGGAACCGGGGAGCTGTTTTTT. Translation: CASSLIAGQGGTGELFF.

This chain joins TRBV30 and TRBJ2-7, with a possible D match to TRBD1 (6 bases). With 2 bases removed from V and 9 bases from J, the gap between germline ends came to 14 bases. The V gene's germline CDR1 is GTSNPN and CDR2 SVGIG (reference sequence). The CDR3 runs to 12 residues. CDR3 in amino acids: CAWSKQGLGQYF. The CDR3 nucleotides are TGTGCCTGGAGTAAGCAGGGGCTCGGGCAGTACTTC.

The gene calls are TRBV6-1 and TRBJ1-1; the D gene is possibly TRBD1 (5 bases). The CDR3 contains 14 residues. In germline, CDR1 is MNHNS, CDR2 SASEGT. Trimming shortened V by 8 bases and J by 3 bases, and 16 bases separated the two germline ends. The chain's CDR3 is CASVSPQGYTEAFF. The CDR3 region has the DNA TGTGCCAGCGTTTCTCCCCAGGGCTACACTGAAGCTTTCTTT.

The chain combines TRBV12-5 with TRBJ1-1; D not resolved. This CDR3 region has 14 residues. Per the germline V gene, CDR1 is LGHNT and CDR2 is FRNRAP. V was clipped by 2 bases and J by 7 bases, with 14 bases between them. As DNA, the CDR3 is TGTGCTAGTGGTTTGAGAGACCTAGGTGGTGAAGCTTTCTTT. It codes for CASGLRDLGGEAFF.